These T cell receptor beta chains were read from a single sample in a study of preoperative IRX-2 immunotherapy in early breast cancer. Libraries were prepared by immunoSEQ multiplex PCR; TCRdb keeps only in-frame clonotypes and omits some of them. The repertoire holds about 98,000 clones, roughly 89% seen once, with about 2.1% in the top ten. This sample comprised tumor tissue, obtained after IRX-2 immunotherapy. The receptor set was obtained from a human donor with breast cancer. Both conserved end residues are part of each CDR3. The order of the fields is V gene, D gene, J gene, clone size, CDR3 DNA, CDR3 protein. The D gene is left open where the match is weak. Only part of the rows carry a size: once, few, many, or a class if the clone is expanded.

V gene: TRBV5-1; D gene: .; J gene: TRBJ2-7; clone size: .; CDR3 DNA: TGCGCCAGCAGGGAAACCCCGACGCAGAGCTCCTACGAGCAGTACTTC; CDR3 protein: CASRETPTQSSYEQYF
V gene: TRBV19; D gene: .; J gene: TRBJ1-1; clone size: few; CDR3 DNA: TGTGCCAGTAGTATAGGCGCGGTGGAGGGCCCGAACACTGAAGCTTTCTTT; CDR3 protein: CASSIGAVEGPNTEAFF
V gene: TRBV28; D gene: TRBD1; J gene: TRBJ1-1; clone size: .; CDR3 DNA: TGTGCCAGCAATTTCGTTGACAGGGGGCGGACTGAAGCTTTCTTT; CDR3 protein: CASNFVDRGRTEAFF
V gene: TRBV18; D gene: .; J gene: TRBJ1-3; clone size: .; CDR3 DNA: TGTGCCAGCTCACCCGAATCGAGCTCTGGAAACACCATATATTTT; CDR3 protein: CASSPESSSGNTIYF
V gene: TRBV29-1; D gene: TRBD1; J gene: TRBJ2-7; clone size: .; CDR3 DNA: TGCAGCGTTCCCGGGACAGGGGGCGATACCTACGAGCAGTACTTC; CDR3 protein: CSVPGTGGDTYEQYF
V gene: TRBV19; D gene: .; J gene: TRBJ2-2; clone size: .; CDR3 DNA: TGTGCCAGTAGTATCCCCAGGACCTTAACCGGGGAGCTGTTTTTT; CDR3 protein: CASSIPRTLTGELFF
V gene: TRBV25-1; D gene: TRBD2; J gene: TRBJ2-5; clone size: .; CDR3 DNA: TGTGCCAGCAGTGAACCGGGGACTAGCGGGAGGGCCGGGGAGACCCAGTACTTC; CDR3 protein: CASSEPGTSGRAGETQYF
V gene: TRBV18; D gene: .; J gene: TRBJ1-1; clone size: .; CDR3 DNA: TGTGCCAGCACATACGACGCGACAGCACATGAAGCTTTCTTT; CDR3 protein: CASTYDATAHEAFF
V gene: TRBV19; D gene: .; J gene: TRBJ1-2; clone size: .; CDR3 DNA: TGTGCCAGTAGTATAGATCAGAGTGGCTACACCTTC; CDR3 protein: CASSIDQSGYTF
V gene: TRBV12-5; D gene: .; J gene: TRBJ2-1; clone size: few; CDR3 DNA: TGTGCTAGTGGTTGGTCCTACAATGAGCAGTTCTTC; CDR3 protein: CASGWSYNEQFF
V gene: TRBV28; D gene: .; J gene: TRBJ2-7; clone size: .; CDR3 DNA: TGTGCCAGCAGCTCAGGGACCGGTTCCTACGAGCAGTACTTC; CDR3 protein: CASSSGTGSYEQYF
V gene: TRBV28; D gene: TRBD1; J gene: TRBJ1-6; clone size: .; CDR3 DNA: TGTGCCAGCAGTACCCCGACAGGGGACTCTTCACCCCTCCACTTT; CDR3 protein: CASSTPTGDSSPLHF
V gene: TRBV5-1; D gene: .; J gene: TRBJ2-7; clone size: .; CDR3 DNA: TGCGCCAGCAGCTCCCGGGCGACCTCCTACGAGCAGTACTTC; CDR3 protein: CASSSRATSYEQYF
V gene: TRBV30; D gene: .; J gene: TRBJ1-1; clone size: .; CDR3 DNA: TGTGCCTGGAGGGGGGGAATCACTGAAGCTTTCTTT; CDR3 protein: CAWRGGITEAFF
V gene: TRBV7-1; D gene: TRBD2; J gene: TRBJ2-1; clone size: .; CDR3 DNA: TGTGCCAGCAGCAACGGACTAGGGGATGAGCAGTTCTTC; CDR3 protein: CASSNGLGDEQFF
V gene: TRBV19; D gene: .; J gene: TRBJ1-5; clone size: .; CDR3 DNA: TGTGCCAGTAGTATCGGACTCGTAAGTCAGCCCCAGCATTTT; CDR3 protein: CASSIGLVSQPQHF
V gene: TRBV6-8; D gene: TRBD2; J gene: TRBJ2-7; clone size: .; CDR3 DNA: TGTGCCATCAGCGAACCGAGCGGGGACGAGCAGTACTTC; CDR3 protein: CAISEPSGDEQYF
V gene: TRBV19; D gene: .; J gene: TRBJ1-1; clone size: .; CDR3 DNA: TGTGCCACTCGTCACCGGGACCGCGATGAAGCTTTCTTT; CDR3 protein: CATRHRDRDEAFF
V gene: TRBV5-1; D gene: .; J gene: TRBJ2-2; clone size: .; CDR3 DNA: TGCGCCAGCAGCTGGAGTGGGGGCACCGGGGAGCTGTTTTTT; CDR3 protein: CASSWSGGTGELFF
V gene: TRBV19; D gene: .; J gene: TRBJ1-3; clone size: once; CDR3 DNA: TGTGCCAGCACCCCTTCTCGGGGCTCTGGAAACACCATATATTTT; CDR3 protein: CASTPSRGSGNTIYF
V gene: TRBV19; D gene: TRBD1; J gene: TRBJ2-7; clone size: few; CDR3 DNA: TGTGCCAGTAGTAGCCGGGACAGGGGGTTGTCCGAGCAGTACTTC; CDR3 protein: CASSSRDRGLSEQYF
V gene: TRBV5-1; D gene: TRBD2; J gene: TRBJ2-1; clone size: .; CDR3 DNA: TGCGCCAGCAGCTTGAGACTAGCGGGAGATGAGCAGTTCTTC; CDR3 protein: CASSLRLAGDEQFF
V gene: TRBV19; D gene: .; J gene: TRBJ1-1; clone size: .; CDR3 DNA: TGTGCCAGTCGACAGGCTCTGAACACTGAAGCTTTCTTT; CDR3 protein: CASRQALNTEAFF
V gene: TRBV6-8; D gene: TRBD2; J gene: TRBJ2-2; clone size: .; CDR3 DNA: TGTGCCAGCAGTTACCCGGGACTAGCGGGAGACGGGGAGCTGTTTTTT; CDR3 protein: CASSYPGLAGDGELFF
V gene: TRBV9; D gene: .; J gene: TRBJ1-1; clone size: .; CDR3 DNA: TGTGCCAGCAGCCAAGGGACTCTCACTGAAGCTTTCTTT; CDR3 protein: CASSQGTLTEAFF
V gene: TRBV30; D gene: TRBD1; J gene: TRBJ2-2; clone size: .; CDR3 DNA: TGTGCCTGGAGTGGGGGACAGGGACCGACCGGGGAGCTGTTTTTT; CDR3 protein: CAWSGGQGPTGELFF
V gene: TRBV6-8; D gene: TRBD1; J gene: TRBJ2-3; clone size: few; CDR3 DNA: TGTGCCAGCAGTGCGGGGGACAGGGGCGCAGATACGCAGTATTTT; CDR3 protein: CASSAGDRGADTQYF
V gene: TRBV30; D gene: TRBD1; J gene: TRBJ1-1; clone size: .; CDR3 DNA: TGTGCCTGGAGCCAGGACAGGGAAGGACGAGCTTTCTTT; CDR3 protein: CAWSQDREGRAFF
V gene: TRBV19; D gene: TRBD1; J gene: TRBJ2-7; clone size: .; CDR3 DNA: TGTGCCAGTAGTAAACAGGGGAGCTCCTACGAGCAGTACTTC; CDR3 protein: CASSKQGSSYEQYF
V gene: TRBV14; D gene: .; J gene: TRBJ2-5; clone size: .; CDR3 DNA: TGTGCCAGCAGCCGGGACCTGAGGGAGACCCAGTACTTC; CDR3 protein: CASSRDLRETQYF
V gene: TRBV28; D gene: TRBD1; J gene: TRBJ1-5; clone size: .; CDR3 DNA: TGTGCCAGCAGTTTCGAGGGGACAGGGTTTAGCAATCAGCCCCAGCATTTT; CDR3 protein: CASSFEGTGFSNQPQHF
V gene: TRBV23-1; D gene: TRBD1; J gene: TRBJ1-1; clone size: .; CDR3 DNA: TGCGCCAGGACAGGGTCTGGGAACACTGAAGCTTTCTTT; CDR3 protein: CARTGSGNTEAFF
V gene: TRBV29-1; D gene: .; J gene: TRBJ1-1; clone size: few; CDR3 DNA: TGCAGCGTTGAAGATGACCGGGGCCTATCACTTTACGCTGAAGCTTTCTTT; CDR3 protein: CSVEDDRGLSLYAEAFF